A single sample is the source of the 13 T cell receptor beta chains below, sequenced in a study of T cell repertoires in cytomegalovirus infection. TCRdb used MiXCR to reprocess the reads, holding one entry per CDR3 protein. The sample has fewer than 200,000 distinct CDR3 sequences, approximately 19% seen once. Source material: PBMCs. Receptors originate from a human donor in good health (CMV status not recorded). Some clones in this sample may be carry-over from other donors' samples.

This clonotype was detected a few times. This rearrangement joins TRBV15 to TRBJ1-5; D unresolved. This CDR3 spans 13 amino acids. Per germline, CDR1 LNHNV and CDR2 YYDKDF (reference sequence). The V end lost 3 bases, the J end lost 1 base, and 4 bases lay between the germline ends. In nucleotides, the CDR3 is TGTGCCACCAGCAGCAACAGCAATCAGCCCCAGCATTTT. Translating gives CATSSNSNQPQHF.

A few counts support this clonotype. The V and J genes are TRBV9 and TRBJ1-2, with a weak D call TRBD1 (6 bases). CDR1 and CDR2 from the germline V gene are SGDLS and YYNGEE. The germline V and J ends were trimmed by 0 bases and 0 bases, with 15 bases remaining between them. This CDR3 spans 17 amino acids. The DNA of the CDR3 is TGTGCCAGCAGCGTAGCTACCCAGGGGCCTACTAACTATGGCTACACCTTC. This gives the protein CASSVATQGPTNYGYTF.

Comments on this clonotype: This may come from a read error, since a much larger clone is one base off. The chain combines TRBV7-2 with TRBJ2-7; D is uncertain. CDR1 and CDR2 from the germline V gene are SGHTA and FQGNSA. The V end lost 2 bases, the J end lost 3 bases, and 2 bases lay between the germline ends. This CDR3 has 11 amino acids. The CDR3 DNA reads TGTGCCAGCAGCTTATACTACGAGCAGTACTTC. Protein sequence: CASSLYYEQYF.

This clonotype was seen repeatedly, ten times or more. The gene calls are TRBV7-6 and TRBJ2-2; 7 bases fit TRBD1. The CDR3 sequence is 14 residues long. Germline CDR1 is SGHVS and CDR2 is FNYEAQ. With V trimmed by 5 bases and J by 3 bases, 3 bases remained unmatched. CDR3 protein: CASSHGQDTGELFF. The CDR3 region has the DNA TGTGCCAGCAGCCACGGACAGGACACCGGGGAGCTGTTTTTT.

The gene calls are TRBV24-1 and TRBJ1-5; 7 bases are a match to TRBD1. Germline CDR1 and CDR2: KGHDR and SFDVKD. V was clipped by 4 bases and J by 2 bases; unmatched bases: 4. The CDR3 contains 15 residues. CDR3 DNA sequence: TGTGCCACCAGTGACCCTACAGGGGGCAATCAGCCCCAGCATTTT. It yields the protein CATSDPTGGNQPQHF.

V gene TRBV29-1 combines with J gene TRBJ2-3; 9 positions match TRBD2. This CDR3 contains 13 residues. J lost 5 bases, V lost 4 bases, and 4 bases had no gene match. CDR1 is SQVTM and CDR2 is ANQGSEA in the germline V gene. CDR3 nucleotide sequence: TGCAGCGTTGGCGCGGGAGGGGGAGATACGCAGTATTTT. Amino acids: CSVGAGGGDTQYF.

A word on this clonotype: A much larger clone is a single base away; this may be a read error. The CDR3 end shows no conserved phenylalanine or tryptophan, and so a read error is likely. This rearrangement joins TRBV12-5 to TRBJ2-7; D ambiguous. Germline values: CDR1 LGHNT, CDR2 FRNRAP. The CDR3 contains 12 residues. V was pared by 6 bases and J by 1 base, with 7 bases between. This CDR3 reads CASGLNSYEQYC. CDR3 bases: TGTGCTAGTGGCTTGAATTCCTACGAGCAGTACTGC.

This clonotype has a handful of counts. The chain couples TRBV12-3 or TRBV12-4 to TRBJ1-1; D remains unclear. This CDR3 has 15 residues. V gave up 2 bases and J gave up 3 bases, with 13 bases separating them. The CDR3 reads CASSLTRSGDTEAFF. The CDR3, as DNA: TGTGCCAGCAGTTTAACCCGGAGTGGAGACACTGAAGCTTTCTTT.

The chain's CDR3 is CASSYVSGRNTEAFF. The CDR3, as DNA: TGTGCCAGCAGTTACGTGTCGGGGCGGAACACTGAAGCTTTCTTT. The genes are TRBV6-6 and TRBJ1-1; TRBD1 is a possible D gene (5 bases). This CDR3 region has 15 residues. V was clipped by 2 bases and J by 1 base, with 11 bases between them. Germline values: CDR1 MNHNY, CDR2 SVGAGI (reference sequence).

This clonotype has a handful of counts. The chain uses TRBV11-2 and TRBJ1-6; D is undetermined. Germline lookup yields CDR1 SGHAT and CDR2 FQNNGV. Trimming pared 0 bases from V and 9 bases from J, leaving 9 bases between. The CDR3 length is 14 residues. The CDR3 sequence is CASSLDLLGSPLHF. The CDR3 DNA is TGTGCCAGCAGCTTAGACCTACTAGGTTCACCCCTCCACTTT.

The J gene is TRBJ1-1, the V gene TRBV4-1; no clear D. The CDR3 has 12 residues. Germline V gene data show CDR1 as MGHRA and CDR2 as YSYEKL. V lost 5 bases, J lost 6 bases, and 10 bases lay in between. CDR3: CASSTAQAEAFF. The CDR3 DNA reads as TGCGCCAGCAGCACAGCGCAGGCTGAAGCTTTCTTT.

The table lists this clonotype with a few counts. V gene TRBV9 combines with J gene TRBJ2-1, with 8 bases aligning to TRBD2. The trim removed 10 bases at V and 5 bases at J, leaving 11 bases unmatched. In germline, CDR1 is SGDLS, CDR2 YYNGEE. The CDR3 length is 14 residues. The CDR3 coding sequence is TGTGCCGCAGCGGTAGGAGCGGGAGACAATGAGCAGTTCTTC. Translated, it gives CAAAVGAGDNEQFF.

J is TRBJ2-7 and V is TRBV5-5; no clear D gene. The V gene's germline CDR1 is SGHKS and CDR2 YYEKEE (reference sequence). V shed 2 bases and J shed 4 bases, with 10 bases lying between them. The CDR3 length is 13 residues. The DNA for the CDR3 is TGTGCCAGCAGCTTAGTAGACGATTACGAGCAGTACTTC. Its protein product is CASSLVDDYEQYF. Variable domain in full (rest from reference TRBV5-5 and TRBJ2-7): DAGVTQSPTHLIKTRGQQVTLRCSPISGHKSVSWYQQVLGQGPQFIFQYYEKEERGRGNFPDRFSARQFPNYSSELNVNALLLGDSALYLCASSLVDDYEQYFGPGTRLTVT.